The 32 T cell receptor beta chains below come from one sample, sequenced in a study of beta chain features in type 1 diabetes. Expressed TCRB transcripts were sequenced because the entire RNA isolate underwent reverse transcription. The data were produced by immunoSEQ multiplex PCR, yet TCRdb's version contains in-frame clones alone and is incomplete. The table shows some 900,000 clones, with about a sixth occurring only once. What was sequenced was naive CD4+ T cells from blood. The origin of the receptors is a young woman in good health.

Remarks on this clone: Other DNA sequences from this sample encode an identical CDR3 as well. J is TRBJ2-1 and V is TRBV11-3; 7 bases match TRBD1. V dropped 5 bases and J dropped 0; count of bases not matched to a gene: 1. The CDR3 totals 14 residues. Germline assignment: CDR1 SGHNT and CDR2 YENEEA. CDR3 amino acids: CASSRDSSYNEQFF. Written as DNA, the CDR3 is TGTGCCAGCAGCCGGGACAGCTCCTACAATGAGCAGTTCTTC. Full variable domain (missing parts from reference TRBV11-3 and TRBJ2-1): EAGVVQSPRYKIIEKKQPVAFWCNPISGHNTLYWYLQNLGQGPELLIRYENEEAVDDSQLPKDRFSAERLKGVDSTLKIQPAELGDSAVYLCASSRDSSYNEQFFGPGTRLTVL.

The chain has TRBV14 and TRBJ2-1, with D perhaps TRBD2 (5 bases). The CDR3 has 16 residues. V dropped 0 bases and J dropped 2 bases, with 11 bases sitting between them. The V gene's germline CDR1 is SGHDN and CDR2 FVKESK. CDR3 sequence (DNA): TGTGCCAGCAGCCAAGATCAGAAGCGGCCCTACAATGAGCAGTTCTTC. Residues: CASSQDQKRPYNEQFF.

J is TRBJ1-3 and V is TRBV25-1; D unclear. CDR1 is MGHDK, CDR2 SYGVNS, per germline. The CDR3 totals 14 residues. Trimming took 5 bases from V and 4 from J, leaving 12 bases between them. This CDR3 is CASSLKGIGNTIYF. DNA of the CDR3: TGTGCCAGCAGTCTGAAGGGTATCGGAAACACCATATATTTT.

V is TRBV9 and J is TRBJ2-1; TRBD2 matches at 15 bases. J was trimmed by 10 bases and V by 2 bases; bases with no gene match: 19. Germline V gene data show CDR1 as SGDLS and CDR2 as YYNGEE. CDR3 length: 20 amino acids. In DNA, the CDR3 is TGTGCCAGCAGCGTCAGCACTGGACTAGCGGGAGGGCCTGTGAGGAGGGAGCAGTTCTTC. Amino acids: CASSVSTGLAGGPVRREQFF.

This chain links TRBV19 with TRBJ2-1; D may be TRBD1 (5 bases). The CDR3 contains 16 residues. Germline V gene lookup returns CDR1 LNHDA and CDR2 SQIVND (reference sequence). The ends were cut back, 1 base at V and 3 bases at J, with 13 bases in the middle. CDR3 amino acids: CASSIVVRVGYNEQFF. The CDR3 nucleotides are TGTGCCAGTAGTATAGTCGTCAGGGTGGGCTACAATGAGCAGTTCTTC.

The sample holds a few counts of this clone. V gene TRBV7-9 combines with J gene TRBJ2-5; possibly TRBD2 for D (5 bases). Per the germline V gene, CDR1 is SEHNR and CDR2 is FQNEAQ (reference sequence). This CDR3 is built from 12 residues. Trimming took off 5 bases at V and 7 bases at J, with 11 bases between the two ends. The CDR3 DNA reads as TGTGCCAGCAGCCCCAACGAGGGGACCCAGTACTTC. This codes for CASSPNEGTQYF.

The V and J genes are TRBV4-2 and TRBJ1-3; tentatively, D is TRBD1 (5 bases). Germline V CDR1 and CDR2: LGHNA, YNFKEQ. CDR3 length: 18 residues. Trimming stripped 3 bases from V and 0 bases from J, with 18 bases between. The CDR3 region has the DNA TGTGCCAGCAGCCACGCATCGGGCAGGGCAAGCTCTGGAAACACCATATATTTT. Protein: CASSHASGRASSGNTIYF.

This clone occurred a few times. The chain carries TRBV4-3 and TRBJ1-6; 7 nucleotides line up with TRBD1. J was trimmed by 7 bases and V by 0 bases; bases with no gene match: 3. CDR3 length: 15 amino acids. The germline gives CDR1 LGHNA, CDR2 YSLEER. As DNA, the CDR3 is TGCGCCAGCAGCCAAGAGCGGACAGGAAATTCACCCCTCCACTTT. Translated: CASSQERTGNSPLHF.

A few counts support this clone. The chain has TRBV6-5 and TRBJ1-5; D is unclear. Germline lookup yields CDR1 MNHEY and CDR2 SVGAGI. The length of the CDR3 is 10 residues. V was cut by 6 bases and J by 6 bases, with 3 bases left in between. The CDR3 DNA follows: TGTGCCAGCAGCCGTCAGCCCCAGCATTTT. It codes for CASSRQPQHF.

The V gene is TRBV7-9, the J gene TRBJ2-3; a weak D match, TRBD2 (5 bases). Germline assignment: CDR1 SEHNR and CDR2 FQNEAQ (reference sequence). The ends were cut back, 2 bases at V and 3 bases at J, with 18 bases in the middle. The CDR3 consists of 17 residues. The CDR3: CASSLKRIGGLTDTQYF. DNA for the CDR3: TGTGCCAGCAGCTTAAAAAGAATCGGCGGGCTGACAGATACGCAGTATTTT.

The chain uses TRBV4-1 and TRBJ2-1; the match to TRBD2 covers 13 bases. The CDR3 consists of 20 residues. In germline, CDR1 is MGHRA, CDR2 YSYEKL. Trimming removed 4 bases from V and 1 base from J; junction bases left unmatched: 13. The CDR3 DNA is TGCGCCAGCAGCCCGCATCGACTAGCGGGAGGTCCTAAGTCCTACAATGAGCAGTTCTTC. It codes for CASSPHRLAGGPKSYNEQFF.

This chain links TRBV7-8 with TRBJ2-1, with D unclear. V was cut by 5 bases and J by 3 bases, with 14 bases left in between. Germline values: CDR1 SGHVS, CDR2 FQNEAQ. The length of the CDR3 is 15 residues. This chain's CDR3 is CASSEREEYYNEQFF. Here the CDR3 DNA reads TGTGCCAGCAGCGAGAGAGAGGAGTACTACAATGAGCAGTTCTTC.

The gene calls are TRBV7-2 and TRBJ2-1, with 7 nucleotides matching TRBD2. Germline values: CDR1 SGHTA, CDR2 FQGNSA. V was pared by 5 bases and J by 10 bases, with 8 bases of the junction left unmatched. The CDR3 extends over 13 amino acids. CDR3 residues: CASSPSPSGEQFF. The DNA of the CDR3 is TGTGCCAGCAGCCCCTCGCCTAGCGGAGAGCAGTTCTTC.

This clone turned up a few times. This sequence joins TRBV28 and TRBJ2-1, with 9 bases fitting TRBD2. The CDR3 consists of 15 residues. The V gene's germline CDR1 is MDHEN and CDR2 SYDVKM. The V and J ends lost 5 bases and 5 bases, in that order; junction bases with no gene match: 7. CDR3 coding DNA: TGTGCCAGCAGTCCGGGACTAGCATCCAACAATGAGCAGTTCTTC. Translation: CASSPGLASNNEQFF.

This clone has more than one count but fewer than ten. The chain uses TRBV4-3 and TRBJ2-3, with D maybe TRBD2 (6 bases). Trimming pared 1 base from V and 5 bases from J, leaving 16 bases between. The V gene's germline CDR1 is LGHNA and CDR2 YSLEER. This CDR3 contains 16 residues. CDR3 bases: TGCGCCAGCAGCCAAGGGCAGACTAGTTACATAGATACGCAGTATTTT. Residues: CASSQGQTSYIDTQYF.

Of note for this clone: The sample holds other DNA sequences that translate to the same CDR3. The chain joins TRBV7-8 to TRBJ2-1; weak D call: TRBD2 (6 bases). Germline V gives CDR1 SGHVS, CDR2 FQNEAQ. V was clipped by 2 bases and J by 4 bases, with 12 bases between them. This CDR3 is 15 amino acids long. As DNA, the CDR3 is TGTGCCAGCAGCTTATTGGCGGGATCGTACAATGAGCAGTTCTTC. As protein: CASSLLAGSYNEQFF.

This clone was counted only a few times. This chain joins TRBV4-1 and TRBJ1-2; weak D call: TRBD1 (6 bases). The V end lost 0 bases, the J end lost 0 bases, and 17 bases lay between the germline ends. Germline assignment: CDR1 MGHRA and CDR2 YSYEKL. The CDR3 covers 18 residues. The CDR3 coding sequence is TGCGCCAGCAGCCAAGAAGGGGGGACACGGGGGACTAACTATGGCTACACCTTC. Translated, it gives CASSQEGGTRGTNYGYTF.

The chain carries TRBV18 and TRBJ2-7; D uncertain. Germline lookup yields CDR1 KGHSH and CDR2 LQKENI. The germline V and J ends were trimmed by 4 bases and 4 bases, with 14 bases remaining between them. The CDR3 has 14 amino acids. CDR3 sequence (DNA): TGTGCCAGCTCACATTACGGTCCAGAGTACGAGCAGTACTTC. It codes for CASSHYGPEYEQYF.

The chain employs TRBV2 and TRBJ2-3, with TRBD1 as a possible D gene (6 bases). Germline CDR1 and CDR2: SNHLY and FYNNEI. CDR3 size: 16 residues. V dropped 5 bases and J dropped 5 bases, with 20 bases sitting between them. CDR3 residues: CASSSQGGRSGDTQYF. CDR3 sequence (DNA): TGTGCCAGCAGTTCACAAGGGGGAAGATCGGGAGATACGCAGTATTTT.

The chain carries TRBV5-4 and TRBJ2-3; 8 nucleotides match TRBD2. The CDR3 extends over 17 amino acids. Germline loops: CDR1 SGHNT, CDR2 YYREEE (reference sequence). Unmatched junction bases numbered 14, after V lost 5 bases and J lost 3 bases. The CDR3: CASSFRYSGRGTDTQYF. DNA of the CDR3: TGTGCCAGCAGTTTCCGATACTCCGGGAGGGGGACAGATACGCAGTATTTT.

The chain recombines TRBV9 with TRBJ2-1; TRBD1 aligns across 7 bases. The CDR3 extends over 16 amino acids. Germline V gene sequence: CDR1 SGDLS, CDR2 YYNGEE. With 3 bases clipped from V and 4 bases from J, the junction kept 10 bases outside the gene matches. CDR3 residues: CASSDVSGTAYNEQFF. As DNA, the CDR3 is TGTGCCAGCAGCGACGTTAGTGGGACAGCTTACAATGAGCAGTTCTTC.

This clone was seen more than once but under ten times. The chain employs TRBV29-1 and TRBJ2-3; D gene uncertain. CDR3 size: 12 residues. V gave up 1 base and J gave up 4 bases, with 6 bases separating them. Germline loops: CDR1 SQVTM, CDR2 ANQGSEA. CDR3 region: CSVEGGSDTQYF. As DNA, the CDR3 is TGCAGCGTTGAAGGCGGCTCAGATACGCAGTATTTT.

The table lists this clone with a few counts. The chain is built from TRBV6-6 and TRBJ2-7; tentatively, D is TRBD1 or TRBD2 (6 bases each). Trimming stripped 6 bases from V and 6 bases from J, with 21 bases between. There are 15 residues in the CDR3. Germline-derived CDR1 and CDR2 are MNHNY and SVGAGI (reference sequence). The CDR3, as DNA: TGTGCCAGCAGCCGCAAATCGAGGGGGGAGGTCGAGCAGTACTTC. It codes for CASSRKSRGEVEQYF.

The CDR3 DNA sequence: TGTGCCAGCTCACCAGTCGGACAGGGGTTAGATGGCTACACCTTC. Translation gives CASSPVGQGLDGYTF. J is TRBJ1-2 and V is TRBV18, with TRBD1 matching over 9 bases. This CDR3 contains 15 residues. V lost 2 bases to trimming and J lost 6 bases; unmatched junction nucleotides: 7. Per the germline V gene, CDR1 is KGHSH and CDR2 is LQKENI.

This clone was found a few times. This chain connects TRBV19 to TRBJ1-1, with TRBD1 identical over 8 bases. The CDR3 length is 16 residues. J was trimmed by 6 bases and V by 5 bases; bases with no gene match: 14. Germline V lookup: CDR1 LNHDA, CDR2 SQIVND (reference sequence). The CDR3 protein is CASSDGTGSFWAEAFF. Written as DNA, the CDR3 is TGTGCCAGTAGTGATGGGACAGGATCGTTTTGGGCTGAAGCTTTCTTT.

The genes are TRBV28 and TRBJ1-5; no definite D call. Germline CDR1 reads MDHEN; CDR2 reads SYDVKM. The CDR3 runs 13 residues. With 8 bases removed from V and 7 bases from J, the gap between germline ends came to 15 bases. The CDR3 coding sequence is TGTGCCAGCGGGGTGGGGTTGAGGCAGCCCCAGCATTTT. This encodes CASGVGLRQPQHF.

In this sample, this clone turned up a few times. This chain uses TRBV7-9 with TRBJ2-1; D is tentatively TRBD1 or TRBD2 (5 bases each). The CDR3 contains 14 residues. V was cut by 5 bases and J by 8 bases, with 16 bases left in between. Germline CDR1 reads SEHNR; CDR2 reads FQNEAQ (reference sequence). The CDR3 spells CASSPQGFSDEQFF. The CDR3 region has the DNA TGTGCCAGCAGCCCCCAGGGATTTAGCGATGAGCAGTTCTTC.

The chain is built from TRBV10-3 and TRBJ1-2; D unclear. The CDR3 length is 14 residues. Germline CDR1 ENHRY, CDR2 SYGVKD. Deletions cut 0 bases from V and 10 bases from J, with 15 bases between. The CDR3 DNA follows: TGTGCCATCAGTGAGTCGAATAAGAGGAGTTCCTACACCTTC. Translation gives CAISESNKRSSYTF.

This clone was observed a handful of times. The V call is TRBV6-6, the J call TRBJ2-3, with 8 bases lining up with TRBD1. V trimming: 2 bases; J trimming: 2 bases; junction bases outside the gene matches: 0. The germline gives CDR1 MNHNY, CDR2 SVGAGI (reference sequence). This CDR3 spans 14 amino acids. CDR3 protein: CASSYQGATDTQYF. The CDR3 DNA is TGTGCCAGCAGTTACCAGGGGGCCACAGATACGCAGTATTTT.

The J gene is TRBJ2-1, the V gene TRBV19; 11 nucleotides agree with TRBD2. CDR1 LNHDA and CDR2 SQIVND come from the germline V gene (reference sequence). The CDR3 is 17 residues long. Losses at the gene ends were 1 base for V and 0 bases for J; bases not matched to a gene: 2. CDR3 sequence (DNA): TGTGCCAGTAGTATAGCGGGACTAGCGGCCTCCTACAATGAGCAGTTCTTC. This sequence encodes CASSIAGLAASYNEQFF.

This clone was observed a few times. The CDR3 loop is CSVEEGRRGWQFF. The CDR3 region has the DNA TGCAGCGTTGAAGAGGGGCGGAGAGGGTGGCAGTTCTTC. The rearrangement uses TRBV29-1 and TRBJ2-1, with D possibly being TRBD1 or TRBD2 (5 bases each). V shed 0 bases and J shed 12 bases, with 15 bases lying between them. The CDR3 has 13 amino acids. The V gene's germline CDR1 is SQVTM and CDR2 ANQGSEA.

This clone has just a few counts. The genes are TRBV4-3 and TRBJ2-7; no reliable D call. The V gene lost 0 bases and the J gene lost 3 bases, with 9 bases spanning the gap. The CDR3 covers 14 residues. CDR1 is LGHNA and CDR2 is YSLEER in the germline V gene. The CDR3 loop is CASSQEPGLYEQYF. DNA of the CDR3: TGCGCCAGCAGCCAAGAACCGGGTCTCTACGAGCAGTACTTC.